The entry below describes one TCR beta chain. Its antigen is still unknown. The entry originates in a study of cytotoxic CD8 clonotypes in ibrutinib-treated CLL. Study background: There were some 10 relapsed/refractory patients and around 15 treatment-naive patients, and roughly 18 were IGHV unmutated.

Study-level points and caveats: Clonality increased with ibrutinib response but returned toward baseline at progression. The study sampled sustained-remission and progressing patients at different times.

This CDR3 is 15 amino acids long. The V gene's germline CDR1 is SGHRS and CDR2 YFSETQ. Trimming cost V 0 bases and J 3 bases; bases outside gene matches: 2. Investigators sought sequencing depths of between 1 in 200,000 and 1 in 1 million T cells. Sequenced by immunoSEQ multiplex PCR; TCRdb stores in-frame clones only, minus some. The profile covers tens of thousands of clones, with roughly 80% appearing a single time and 35% to 45% taken by the ten largest. The source is a human donor with chronic lymphocytic leukemia. This material consisted of PBMCs, taken after 24 months of ibrutinib treatment. J is TRBJ2-2 and V is TRBV5-1; 7 bases fit TRBD1. In nucleotides, the CDR3 is TGCGCCAGCAGCTTGGACCAGGGGGACACCGGGGAGCTGTTTTTT. Amino acid sequence: CASSLDQGDTGELFF.